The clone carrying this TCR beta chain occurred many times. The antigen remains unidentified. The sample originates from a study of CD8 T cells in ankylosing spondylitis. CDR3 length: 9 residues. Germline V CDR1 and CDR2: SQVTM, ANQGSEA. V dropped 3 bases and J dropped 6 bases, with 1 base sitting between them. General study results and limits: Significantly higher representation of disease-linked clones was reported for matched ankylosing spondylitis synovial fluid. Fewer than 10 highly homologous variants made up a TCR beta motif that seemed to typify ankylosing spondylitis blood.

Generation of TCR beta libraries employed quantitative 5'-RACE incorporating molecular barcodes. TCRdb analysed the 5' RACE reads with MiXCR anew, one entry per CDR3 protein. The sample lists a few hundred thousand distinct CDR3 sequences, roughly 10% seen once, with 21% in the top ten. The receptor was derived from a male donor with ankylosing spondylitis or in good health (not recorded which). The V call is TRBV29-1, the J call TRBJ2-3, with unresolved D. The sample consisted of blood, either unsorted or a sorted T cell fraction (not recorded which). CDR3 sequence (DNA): TGCAGCGTTGACGATACGCAGTATTTT. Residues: CSVDDTQYF.